This note documents a single T cell receptor beta chain sequence. iRepertoire HTBI primers and Arm-PCR of CDR3 regions built TCR beta libraries. TCRdb analysed the multiplex PCR reads with MiXCR anew, one entry per CDR3 protein. This sample has some 340,000 distinct CDR3 sequences, with roughly 25% found just once. The data were taken from a study of regulatory T cells in long-lasting Graves disease. Study-level information: Over 5 years on antithyroid drugs plus positive TSH receptor antibodies marked Graves' disease as persistent.

This sample's time point: persistent/refractory GD, antithyroid drugs over 5 years with positive TRAb. From PBMCs, RNA was extracted and then used to make the TCR library. In germline, CDR1 is MNHEY, CDR2 SMNVEV (reference sequence). The V segment lost 5 bases and the J segment 5 bases; nucleotides outside the gene matches: 11. This CDR3 contains 15 residues. This sequence was found in a woman aged 40 to 50 with Graves disease. The starting material was peripheral blood mononuclear cells (PBMCs), obtained when the disease was refractory, from a patient treated with antithyroid drugs. J is TRBJ2-7 and V is TRBV27; TRBD1 agrees at 8 bases. The CDR3 spells CASSPARDRLDEQYF. In nucleotides, the CDR3 is TGTGCCAGCAGTCCGGCCCGGGACAGGCTGGACGAGCAGTACTTC.